The 25 T cell receptor beta chains below all came from one sample that was sequenced in a study of cytomegalovirus exposure and HLA in healthy donors. This PCR relied on a set of 60 Vbeta primers and 13 Jbeta primers. The table came from immunoSEQ multiplex PCR; TCRdb's copy has only in-frame clones and leaves some out. The table records roughly 120,000 clones, roughly 82% of them present only once. Sequencing was done on a sample of PBMCs. The receptors here all came from a male donor in good health and CMV-seropositive.

The chain links TRBV7-2 to TRBJ1-2, with D possibly being TRBD1 (6 bases). The CDR3 spans 14 residues. Trimming cost V 5 bases and J 2 bases, with 12 bases left between them. Per germline, CDR1 SGHTA and CDR2 FQGNSA. CDR3 in DNA: TGTGCCAGCAGCCCCGGCAGGGGAAACTATGGCTACACCTTC. This codes for CASSPGRGNYGYTF.

V and J are TRBV5-4 and TRBJ2-4; D ambiguous. The CDR3 spans 11 residues. Germline CDR1 reads SGHNT; CDR2 reads YYREEE (reference sequence). The V end lost 7 bases, the J end lost 4 bases, and 6 bases lay between the germline ends. This CDR3 reads CASQSKNIQYF. The CDR3 nucleotides are TGTGCCAGCCAATCAAAAAACATTCAGTACTTC.

This chain uses TRBV4-3 with TRBJ2-4, with a possible D match to TRBD2 (5 bases). CDR3 size: 15 residues. V gave up 1 base and J gave up 2 bases, with 9 bases separating them. The germline CDR1 and CDR2 sequences are LGHNA and YSLEER. Here the CDR3 reads CASSQVTGTKNIQYF. The CDR3 bases are TGCGCCAGCAGCCAAGTCACCGGGACCAAAAACATTCAGTACTTC.

CDR3 residues: CASSFPDVGGYTDTQYF. The CDR3 DNA reads TGTGCCAGCAGTTTCCCGGATGTCGGCGGTTACACAGATACGCAGTATTTT. V usage is TRBV28 and J usage is TRBJ2-3; no clear D. Germline V gene lookup returns CDR1 MDHEN and CDR2 SYDVKM. The germline V and J ends were trimmed by 3 bases and 2 bases, with 18 bases remaining between them. The CDR3 is 17 amino acids.

The V and J genes are TRBV11-3 and TRBJ2-1; 7 bases line up with TRBD2. The J segment lost 0 bases and the V segment lost 1 base, leaving 9 bases of the junction unmatched. In germline, CDR1 is SGHNT, CDR2 YENEEA. The CDR3 is 18 amino acids. CDR3 region: CASSLGGGRTSSYNEQFF. CDR3 sequence (DNA): TGTGCCAGCAGCTTAGGGGGCGGGCGGACTAGCTCCTACAATGAGCAGTTCTTC.

This clone showed up just a few times. The chain employs TRBV19 and TRBJ2-3; 10 positions agree with TRBD2. Per the germline V gene, CDR1 is LNHDA and CDR2 is SQIVND (reference sequence). This CDR3 comprises 15 residues. Trimming cost V 7 bases and J 0 bases; bases outside gene matches: 4. CDR3 residues: CASTSLAGSTDTQYF. The CDR3 nucleotides are TGTGCCAGTACCTCACTAGCGGGGAGCACAGATACGCAGTATTTT.

This clone was recorded once. One end of the junction is discordant with germline, which a read error may explain. V and J are TRBV15 and TRBJ2-7; D gene unclear. In germline, CDR1 is LNHNV, CDR2 YYDKDF (reference sequence). The CDR3 is made up of 11 amino acids. The CDR3 protein is CATSRDLTTHF. Here the CDR3 DNA reads TGTGCCACCAGCAGAGATCTTACAACCCACTTC. Together with reference TRBV15 and TRBJ2-7, the CDR3 gives the full variable domain: DAMVIQNPRYQVTQFGKPVTLSCSQTLNHNVMYWYQQKSSQAPKLLFHYYDKDFNNEADTPDNFQSRRPNTSFCFLDIRSPGLGDTAMYLCATSRDLTTHFGPGTRLTVT.

The chain joins TRBV27 to TRBJ2-7; 8 nucleotides agree with TRBD2. V dropped 9 bases and J dropped 0; count of bases not matched to a gene: 4. The CDR3 spans 13 residues. The germline V gene has CDR1 MNHEY and CDR2 SMNVEV (reference sequence). CDR3 residues: CASSSGPSYEQYF. In nucleotides, the CDR3 is TGTGCCAGTTCTAGCGGGCCCTCCTACGAGCAGTACTTC.

The chain is built from TRBV28 and TRBJ1-5, with D possibly being TRBD1 (5 bases). CDR1 and CDR2 from the germline V gene are MDHEN and SYDVKM. This CDR3 region has 15 residues. V was trimmed by 2 bases and J by 2 bases, leaving 10 bases between them. DNA for the CDR3: TGTGCCAGCAGTTTACGGGGGTACGGCAATCAGCCCCAGCATTTT. The encoded protein is CASSLRGYGNQPQHF.

V gene TRBV30 combines with J gene TRBJ2-5; 7 nucleotides match TRBD1. CDR3 length: 15 amino acids. CDR1 is GTSNPN and CDR2 is SVGIG in the germline V gene (reference sequence). After removal of 3 bases from V and 5 bases from J, the junction contained 12 bases not matched to a gene. CDR3 bases: TGTGCCTGGAGGCCCCTGGCAGGGGGTCGGGAGACCCAGTACTTC. Translation: CAWRPLAGGRETQYF.

CDR3 protein: CAWSVHGPYEQYF. The CDR3 DNA follows: TGTGCCTGGAGTGTGCACGGTCCCTACGAGCAGTACTTC. V usage is TRBV30 and J usage is TRBJ2-7; unclear D gene. Germline CDR1 reads GTSNPN; CDR2 reads SVGIG (reference sequence). The V end lost 0 bases, the J end lost 2 bases, and 8 bases lay between the germline ends. The length of the CDR3 is 13 residues.

The chain joins TRBV19 to TRBJ2-6; D remains unclear. Germline loops: CDR1 LNHDA, CDR2 SQIVND (reference sequence). The V end lost 6 bases, the J end lost 0 bases, and 9 bases lay between the germline ends. The CDR3 extends over 15 amino acids. This CDR3 is CASRALGSGANVLTF. DNA for the CDR3: TGTGCCAGTAGAGCCCTAGGCTCTGGGGCCAACGTCCTGACTTTC.

The chain joins TRBV29-1 to TRBJ2-2; no definite D call. The CDR3 totals 14 residues. Germline CDR1 SQVTM, CDR2 ANQGSEA. Trimming took off 6 bases at V and 1 base at J, with 12 bases between the two ends. For the CDR3, the DNA is TGCAGCGTCGACTTTGACCTGAACACCGGGGAGCTGTTTTTT. This encodes CSVDFDLNTGELFF.

The V gene is TRBV19, the J gene TRBJ1-1, with D possibly matching TRBD1 (5 bases). Germline CDR1 LNHDA, CDR2 SQIVND (reference sequence). V was cut by 6 bases and J by 1 base, with 9 bases left in between. The CDR3 sequence is 13 residues long. DNA for the CDR3: TGTGCCAGTAGCCGTACAGGGAACACTGAAGCTTTCTTT. Translation: CASSRTGNTEAFF.

This chain connects TRBV10-3 to TRBJ1-2; TRBD1 aligns across 11 bases. This CDR3 has 14 residues. V dropped 4 bases and J dropped 4; count of bases not matched to a gene: 2. Germline loops: CDR1 ENHRY, CDR2 SYGVKD. The CDR3 region is CAISGTGGGYGYTF. The CDR3, as DNA: TGTGCCATCAGTGGGACAGGGGGCGGCTATGGCTACACCTTC.

The chain carries TRBV15 and TRBJ2-7, with D maybe TRBD1 (5 bases). The CDR3 has 11 residues. The germline V gene encodes CDR1 LNHNV and CDR2 YYDKDF (reference sequence). Deletions cut 8 bases from V and 4 bases from J, with 9 bases between. CDR3 loop: CATGHSYEQYF. CDR3 sequence (DNA): TGTGCCACCGGACATAGTTACGAGCAGTACTTC.

The J gene is TRBJ2-3, the V gene TRBV7-2; 11 bases line up with TRBD2. V was pared by 5 bases and J by 2 bases, with 9 bases of the junction left unmatched. Germline CDR1 SGHTA, CDR2 FQGNSA. The CDR3 runs to 17 residues. CDR3 loop: CASSRGLAALDTDTQYF. The DNA for the CDR3 is TGTGCCAGCAGCAGGGGACTAGCGGCACTCGACACAGATACGCAGTATTTT.

This chain links TRBV19 with TRBJ2-7; 9 bases agree with TRBD2. The CDR3 has 13 amino acids. The germline gives CDR1 LNHDA, CDR2 SQIVND (reference sequence). Trimming cost V 8 bases and J 6 bases; bases outside gene matches: 8. This CDR3 is CASAIAGAGEQYF. The CDR3 DNA is TGTGCCAGTGCCATAGCGGGAGCGGGCGAGCAGTACTTC.

The chain is built from TRBV28 and TRBJ1-5; D ambiguous. The CDR3 is 13 amino acids. Germline V gene lookup returns CDR1 MDHEN and CDR2 SYDVKM. V lost 4 bases and J 5 bases, leaving 9 bases between the germline ends. CDR3 amino acids: CASSSGLYQPQHF. The CDR3 region has the DNA TGTGCCAGCAGTTCCGGGTTATATCAGCCCCAGCATTTT.

The chain links TRBV6-6 to TRBJ1-4; 7 positions agree with TRBD1. Germline V gene sequence: CDR1 MNHNY, CDR2 SVGAGI (reference sequence). CDR3 length: 15 residues. The V gene end was trimmed by 6 bases and the J gene end by 3 bases; junction bases not matched to a gene: 7. The CDR3 sequence: CASRERTGPNEKLFF. In DNA form, the CDR3 reads TGTGCCAGCAGAGAGAGGACAGGCCCTAATGAAAAACTGTTTTTT.

The rearrangement uses TRBV19 and TRBJ1-3, with TRBD1 matching 10 bases. Germline V gene data show CDR1 as LNHDA and CDR2 as SQIVND (reference sequence). V lost 5 bases and J lost 2; bases outside the gene matches: 6. This CDR3 has 16 residues. CDR3 sequence: CASSSTGTGAGNTIYF. The CDR3 DNA reads as TGTGCCAGTAGTTCTACCGGGACAGGGGCTGGAAACACCATATATTTT.

The J gene is TRBJ2-5, the V gene TRBV7-9; a possible D gene is TRBD2 (5 bases). The closer fit of TRBJ2-7 to the DNA end suggests the J call may be wrong. The CDR3 is 12 amino acids. Germline CDR1 SEHNR, CDR2 FQNEAQ (reference sequence). In DNA form, the CDR3 reads TGTGCCAGCAGCTTAGCTGGAGGCGAGCAGTACTTC. It is translated as CASSLAGGEQYF.

The chain employs TRBV5-4 and TRBJ2-4; 8 bases fit TRBD1. The CDR3 extends over 14 amino acids. The germline gives CDR1 SGHNT, CDR2 YYREEE (reference sequence). The junction had 8 bases not matched to a gene; V was cut back by 5 bases and J by 7 bases. CDR3 loop: CASRSEGQANIQYF. The CDR3 DNA reads TGTGCCAGCAGGAGCGAGGGACAGGCTAACATTCAGTACTTC.

As to this clone: At one of its ends the junction is not consistent with the germline gene, which may arise from a read error. The gene calls are TRBV9 and TRBJ2-2; D unresolved. The V gene's germline CDR1 is SGDLS and CDR2 YYNGEE. The CDR3 has 13 amino acids. DNA of the CDR3: TGTGCCGGCAGCCCCGTGGATGGGCGGGAGCTGTTTTTT. Protein sequence: CAGSPVDGRELFF.

The chain carries TRBV6-5 and TRBJ2-1; 9 nucleotides align to TRBD2. The length of the CDR3 is 16 residues. Germline loops: CDR1 MNHEY, CDR2 SVGAGI. The V segment lost 4 bases and the J segment 7 bases; nucleotides outside the gene matches: 11. CDR3 loop: CASSSLAGGFGNEQFF. CDR3 DNA sequence: TGTGCCAGCAGTTCACTGGCGGGGGGGTTCGGGAATGAGCAGTTCTTC.